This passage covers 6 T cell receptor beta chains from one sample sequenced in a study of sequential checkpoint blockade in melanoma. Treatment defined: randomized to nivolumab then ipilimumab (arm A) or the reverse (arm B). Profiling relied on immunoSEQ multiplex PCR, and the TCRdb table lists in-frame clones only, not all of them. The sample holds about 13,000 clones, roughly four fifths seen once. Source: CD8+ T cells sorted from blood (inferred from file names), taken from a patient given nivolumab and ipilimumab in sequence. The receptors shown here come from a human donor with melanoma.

The CDR3 loop reads CASSQVLAGTYEQYF. The CDR3 DNA follows: TGCGCCAGCAGCCAAGTGCTAGCGGGAACCTACGAGCAGTACTTC. This rearrangement joins TRBV4-3 to TRBJ2-7; 9 positions match TRBD2. Germline assignment: CDR1 LGHNA and CDR2 YSLEER. The J segment lost 2 bases and the V segment lost 1 base, leaving 3 bases of the junction unmatched. This CDR3 comprises 15 residues.

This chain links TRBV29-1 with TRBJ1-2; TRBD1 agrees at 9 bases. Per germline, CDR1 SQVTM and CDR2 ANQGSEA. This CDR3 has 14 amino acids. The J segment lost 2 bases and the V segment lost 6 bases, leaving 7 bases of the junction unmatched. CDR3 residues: CSVGRDRENYGYTF. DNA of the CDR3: TGCAGCGTGGGCCGGGACAGGGAGAACTATGGCTACACCTTC.

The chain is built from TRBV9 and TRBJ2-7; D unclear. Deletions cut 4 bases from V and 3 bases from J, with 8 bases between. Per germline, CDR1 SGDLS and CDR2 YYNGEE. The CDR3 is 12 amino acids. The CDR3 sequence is CASSPPSYEQYF. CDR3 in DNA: TGTGCCAGCAGCCCCCCCAGCTACGAGCAGTACTTC.

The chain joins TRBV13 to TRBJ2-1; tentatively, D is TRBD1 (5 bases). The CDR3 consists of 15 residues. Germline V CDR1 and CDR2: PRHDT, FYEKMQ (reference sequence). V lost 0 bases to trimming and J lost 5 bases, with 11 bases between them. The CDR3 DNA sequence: TGTGCCAGCAGCTTAGGGGGGCCTGGGGACAATGAGCAGTTCTTC. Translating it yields CASSLGGPGDNEQFF.

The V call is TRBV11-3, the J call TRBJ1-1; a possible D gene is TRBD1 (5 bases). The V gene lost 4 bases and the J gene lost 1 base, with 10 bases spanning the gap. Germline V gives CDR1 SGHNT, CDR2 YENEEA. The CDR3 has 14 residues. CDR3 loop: CASSSAGPNTEAFF. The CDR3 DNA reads TGTGCCAGCAGCTCCGCAGGGCCGAACACTGAAGCTTTCTTT.

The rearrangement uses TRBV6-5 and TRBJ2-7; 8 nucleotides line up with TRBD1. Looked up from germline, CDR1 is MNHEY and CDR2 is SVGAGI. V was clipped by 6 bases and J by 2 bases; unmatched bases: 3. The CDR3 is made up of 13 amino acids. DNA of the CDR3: TGTGCCAGCAGGACAGGGGACCCCTACGAGCAGTACTTC. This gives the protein CASRTGDPYEQYF.